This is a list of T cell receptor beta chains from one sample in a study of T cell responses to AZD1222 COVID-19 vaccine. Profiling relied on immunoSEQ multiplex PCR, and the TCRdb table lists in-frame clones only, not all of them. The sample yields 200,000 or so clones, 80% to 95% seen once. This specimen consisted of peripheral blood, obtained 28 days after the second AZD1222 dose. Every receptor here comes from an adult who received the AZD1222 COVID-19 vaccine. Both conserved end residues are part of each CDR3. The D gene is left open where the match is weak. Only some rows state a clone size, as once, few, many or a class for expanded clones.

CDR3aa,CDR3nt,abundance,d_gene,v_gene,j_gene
CASSVDGGLGYGYTF,TGTGCCAGCAGCGTAGATGGGGGATTAGGTTATGGCTACACCTTC,-,-,TRBV9,TRBJ1-2
CASSASFTGELFF,TGCGCCAGCAGCGCCTCGTTCACCGGGGAGCTGTTTTTT,-,-,TRBV10-1,TRBJ2-2
CASTQGGAEGAFF,TGTGCCAGCACTCAAGGGGGGGCCGAGGGAGCTTTCTTT,-,-,TRBV6-5,TRBJ1-1
CASSSGIEGAGGYTF,TGTGCCAGCAGCTCCGGAATAGAGGGGGCTGGTGGCTACACCTTC,-,TRBD1,TRBV7-6,TRBJ1-2
CASSQTFVSGGLGARNIQYF,TGTGCCAGTAGTCAAACATTTGTTAGCGGGGGGCTTGGAGCAAGAAACATTCAGTACTTC,-,TRBD2,TRBV19,TRBJ2-4
CASSDQGAENQPQHF,TGTGCCAGCAGTGATCAGGGCGCGGAGAATCAGCCCCAGCATTTT,once,-,TRBV2,TRBJ1-5
CASSFQAGHQETQYF,TGTGCCAGCAGCTTCCAGGCGGGGCACCAAGAGACCCAGTACTTC,-,-,TRBV7-2,TRBJ2-5
CASSFLGQTEAFF,TGTGCCAGCAGCTTTCTAGGTCAGACTGAAGCTTTCTTT,-,-,TRBV5-8,TRBJ1-1
CASSRPDRAGEQYF,TGTGCCAGCAGTCGACCGGACAGGGCCGGCGAGCAGTACTTC,once,TRBD1,TRBV28,TRBJ2-7
CASSGQHRQSEQYF,TGTGCCAGCAGCGGTCAACACCGTCAGTCCGAGCAGTACTTC,-,-,TRBV9,TRBJ2-7
CASSLGLAAPNEQFF,TGTGCCAGCAGCTTAGGACTAGCGGCGCCCAATGAGCAGTTCTTC,-,TRBD2,TRBV7-7,TRBJ2-1
CASSSTGGDGYTF,TGTGCCAGCAGCTCGACAGGGGGCGATGGCTACACCTTC,-,TRBD1,TRBV7-3,TRBJ1-2
CAISPTGGDEKLFF,TGTGCCATCAGCCCGACAGGGGGGGATGAAAAACTGTTTTTT,-,TRBD1,TRBV10-3,TRBJ1-4
CASSHGNYGYTF,TGTGCCAGCAGTCACGGGAACTATGGCTACACCTTC,once,-,TRBV6-5,TRBJ1-2
CASSRQRRMYQETQYF,TGTGCCAGCTCCCGACAACGGCGGATGTACCAAGAGACCCAGTACTTC,-,-,TRBV18,TRBJ2-5
CASSPREDYGYTF,TGTGCCAGCTCACCCCGGGAGGACTATGGCTACACCTTC,-,-,TRBV18,TRBJ1-2
CASAHGQGSNQPQHF,TGTGCCAGCGCCCACGGGCAGGGAAGCAATCAGCCCCAGCATTTT,few,-,TRBV21-1,TRBJ1-5
CASSQSPGESRDYGYTF,TGTGCCAGCAGCCAATCCCCCGGTGAGAGCAGAGACTATGGCTACACCTTC,-,-,TRBV3-1/TRBV3-2,TRBJ1-2
CASSLDRSSGNTIYF,TGCGCCAGCAGCTTGGATAGAAGCTCTGGAAACACCATATATTTT,-,-,TRBV5-1,TRBJ1-3
CASSLIPTRTDTQYF,TGTGCCAGCAGCTTAATCCCGACTCGCACAGATACGCAGTATTTT,-,-,TRBV7-3,TRBJ2-3
CASSPMGNYGYTF,TGTGCCAGCTCACCCATGGGGAACTATGGCTACACCTTC,-,-,TRBV18,TRBJ1-2
CASSLPLAGYNEQFF,TGTGCCAGCAGCTTGCCACTAGCGGGTTACAATGAGCAGTTCTTC,-,TRBD2,TRBV5-4,TRBJ2-1
CASSLDRTMNTEAFF,TGTGCCAGCAGCTTGGACAGGACTATGAACACTGAAGCTTTCTTT,few,-,TRBV5-4,TRBJ1-1
CASSAGQGAYTIYF,TGTGCCAGCAGTGCGGGCCAGGGGGCATACACCATATATTTT,once,TRBD1,TRBV27,TRBJ1-3
CASSDPGTGNPHF,TGTGCCAGCAGTGATCCCGGGACAGGGAATCCCCACTTT,-,TRBD1,TRBV6-1,TRBJ1-6
CASSLGRGHNEAFF,TGTGCCAGCAGCTTAGGAAGGGGGCATAATGAAGCTTTCTTT,-,TRBD1,TRBV7-9,TRBJ1-1
CASSALAVLNTGELFF,TGTGCCAGCAGTGCGCTAGCGGTTCTGAACACCGGGGAGCTGTTTTTT,-,TRBD2,TRBV2,TRBJ2-2
CASSTLTPDSYNEQFF,TGTGCCAGCAGCACCTTAACTCCAGACTCCTACAATGAGCAGTTCTTC,-,-,TRBV21-1,TRBJ2-1
CASSQDGSYGYTF,TGTGCCAGCAGCCAGGACGGGAGCTATGGCTACACCTTC,-,-,TRBV9,TRBJ1-2
CASTGSDRNSYGYTF,TGTGCCAGCACCGGCTCCGACAGGAACTCCTATGGCTACACCTTC,-,-,TRBV6-5,TRBJ1-2
CASSSGHLGNTIYF,TGTGCCAGCAGTTCCGGACATCTTGGAAACACCATATATTTT,once,-,TRBV6-6,TRBJ1-3
CASTPTGVKNEQFF,TGTGCCAGCACCCCGACAGGGGTAAAAAATGAGCAGTTCTTC,-,TRBD1,TRBV6-6,TRBJ2-1
CASSVPGVGETQYF,TGCGCCAGCAGCGTACCAGGGGTCGGAGAGACCCAGTACTTC,-,-,TRBV5-1,TRBJ2-5
CASSLGGRGNSPLHF,TGTGCCAGCAGCTTAGGGGGACGAGGCAATTCACCCCTCCACTTT,-,-,TRBV5-6,TRBJ1-6
CASRTGGERIYQPQHF,TGTGCCAGCCGGACAGGGGGCGAAAGAATCTATCAGCCCCAGCATTTT,-,TRBD1,TRBV19,TRBJ1-5
CASRPDTGLYNEQFF,TGTGCCAGCCGTCCGGACACGGGCCTCTACAATGAGCAGTTCTTC,once,-,TRBV7-3,TRBJ2-1
CSAVAQFNEKLFF,TGCAGTGCCGTAGCTCAGTTTAATGAAAAACTGTTTTTT,-,-,TRBV29-1,TRBJ1-4
CASSQDIGTRRHEQYF,TGTGCCAGCAGCCAAGATATTGGGACGCGGCGGCACGAGCAGTACTTC,-,-,TRBV3-1/TRBV3-2,TRBJ2-7
CASSRGNEQFF,TGCGCCAGCAGCCGGGGGAATGAGCAGTTCTTC,-,-,TRBV5-4,TRBJ2-1
CASSSSGLRVIDTQYF,TGTGCCAGCAGTTCCAGTGGGCTACGCGTTATCGATACGCAGTATTTT,-,-,TRBV6-5,TRBJ2-3